This passage covers 12 T cell receptor beta chains from one sample sequenced in a study of cytomegalovirus exposure and HLA in healthy donors. With 60 Vbeta and 13 Jbeta primers, the PCR was carried out. Some clones are missing from TCRdb's copy, which holds only in-frame ones; the method was immunoSEQ multiplex PCR. The sample yields around 130,000 clones, around 83% seen once. The sample taken for sequencing was PBMCs. The receptors shown here come from a woman in her twenties or thirties in good health and CMV-seropositive.

The V gene is TRBV19, the J gene TRBJ1-1; a weak D match, TRBD1 (5 bases). Germline CDR1 is LNHDA and CDR2 is SQIVND (reference sequence). V dropped 3 bases and J dropped 3 bases, with 11 bases sitting between them. This CDR3 region has 14 residues. CDR3 loop: CASSMGGVDTEAFF. The CDR3 DNA follows: TGTGCCAGTAGTATGGGAGGGGTGGACACTGAAGCTTTCTTT. Full variable domain (outside the CDR3, taken from reference TRBV19 and TRBJ1-1): DGGITQSPKYLFRKEGQNVTLSCEQNLNHDAMYWYRQDPGQGLRLIYYSQIVNDFQKGDIAEGYSVSREKKESFPLTVTSAQKNPTAFYLCASSMGGVDTEAFFGQGTRLTVV.

The rearrangement links TRBV6-5 to TRBJ2-1, with D perhaps matching TRBD2 (7 bases). This CDR3 has 13 residues. CDR1 is MNHEY and CDR2 is SVGAGI in the germline V gene. The V gene lost 2 bases and the J gene lost 8 bases, with 10 bases spanning the gap. The CDR3 sequence: CASSYGGGDEQFF. CDR3 nucleotides: TGTGCCAGCAGTTACGGGGGGGGCGATGAGCAGTTCTTC.

In its sample, this clone was seen a few times. This rearrangement joins TRBV2 to TRBJ1-1; 8 positions match TRBD1. Germline CDR1 and CDR2: SNHLY and FYNNEI. The V gene end was trimmed by 6 bases and the J gene end by 4 bases; junction bases not matched to a gene: 4. This CDR3 spans 13 amino acids. CDR3 in DNA: TGTGCCAGCAGCGTAGACAGGGGCACTGAAGCTTTCTTT. It translates to CASSVDRGTEAFF.

Points on this clone: The sample has other DNA sequences that encode this CDR3 too. The chain employs TRBV13 and TRBJ2-7; D gene ambiguous. Trimming removed 0 bases at V and 0 bases at J, with 9 bases between. From germline, CDR1 is PRHDT and CDR2 FYEKMQ (reference sequence). The CDR3 totals 15 residues. The CDR3 bases are TGTGCCAGCAGCTTAGGCGTAGTTAGCTCCTACGAGCAGTACTTC. The encoded protein is CASSLGVVSSYEQYF.

The chain employs TRBV15 and TRBJ1-2; unclear D gene. The CDR3 covers 15 residues. Germline-derived CDR1 and CDR2 are LNHNV and YYDKDF (reference sequence). Trimming left V 1 base short and J 3 bases short, with 12 bases between. The CDR3 reads CATSRGVSRDYGYTF. In DNA form, the CDR3 reads TGTGCCACCAGCAGAGGGGTTTCTCGGGACTATGGCTACACCTTC.

This clone was observed once. The J gene is TRBJ1-3, the V gene TRBV30, with D uncertain. CDR3 length equals 13 residues. CDR1 GTSNPN and CDR2 SVGIG come from the germline V gene (reference sequence). V was clipped by 2 bases and J by 1 base, with 6 bases between them. The CDR3 DNA sequence: TGTGCCTGGAGTCCGAGATCTGGAAACACCATATATTTT. It specifies CAWSPRSGNTIYF.

This rearrangement joins TRBV9 to TRBJ1-1; the D gene is possibly TRBD1 (6 bases). Per germline, CDR1 SGDLS and CDR2 YYNGEE. V was shortened by 0 bases and J by 8 bases, with 11 bases between the two germline ends. The CDR3 contains 13 residues. As DNA, the CDR3 is TGTGCCAGCAGCGTAGAGATCACAGGGGAAGCTTTCTTT. It codes for CASSVEITGEAFF. Looking up the rest from reference TRBV9 and TRBJ1-1 gives the full variable domain: DSGVTQTPKHLITATGQRVTLRCSPRSGDLSVYWYQQSLDQGLQFLIQYYNGEERAKGNILERFSAQQFPDLHSELNLSSLELGDSALYFCASSVEITGEAFFGQGTRLTVV.

A few counts support this clone. The gene calls are TRBV5-4 and TRBJ1-1, with D uncertain. CDR1 and CDR2 (germline): SGHNT, YYREEE (reference sequence). This CDR3 region has 14 residues. Trimming stripped 0 bases from V and 6 bases from J, with 12 bases between. The CDR3 DNA follows: TGTGCCAGCAGCTTGGCAATCCCTCCGGCTGAAGCTTTCTTT. It is translated as CASSLAIPPAEAFF.

This clone was counted between two and nine times. J is TRBJ1-2 and V is TRBV6-1; TRBD1 matches 11 bases. CDR1 and CDR2 (germline): MNHNS, SASEGT. Trimming took 6 bases from V and 5 from J; bases not matched to a gene: 8. There are 15 residues in the CDR3. CDR3 coding DNA: TGTGCCAGCAGACCGGGACAGGGGGGTTTTTATGGCTACACCTTC. Translated, it gives CASRPGQGGFYGYTF.

This clone was seen only once. The V gene is TRBV30, the J gene TRBJ2-1; 7 bases are a match to TRBD2. J gave up 6 bases and V 2 bases, and 4 bases lay outside the gene matches. Germline V CDR1 and CDR2: GTSNPN, SVGIG (reference sequence). This CDR3 has 13 amino acids. The CDR3 region is CAWSSGTVNEQFF. The CDR3 region has the DNA TGTGCCTGGAGTAGCGGGACGGTCAATGAGCAGTTCTTC.

Comments on this clone: Other DNA sequences within the sample encode an identical CDR3. This rearrangement joins TRBV19 to TRBJ1-1; D remains unclear. The CDR3 loop spans 13 amino acids. Trimming removed 7 bases at V and 6 bases at J, with 15 bases between. CDR1 LNHDA and CDR2 SQIVND come from the germline V gene (reference sequence). The CDR3 sequence: CASTSPRRAEAFF. CDR3 nucleotide sequence: TGTGCCAGTACCTCACCTAGGCGCGCTGAAGCTTTCTTT.

The V gene is TRBV18, the J gene TRBJ1-3; D gene unclear. The CDR3 totals 14 residues. V was shortened by 6 bases and J by 3 bases, with 12 bases between the two germline ends. Germline values: CDR1 KGHSH, CDR2 LQKENI. The CDR3 coding sequence is TGTGCCAGCTCCCCCGGGTCTTATGGAAACACCATATATTTT. It encodes CASSPGSYGNTIYF.